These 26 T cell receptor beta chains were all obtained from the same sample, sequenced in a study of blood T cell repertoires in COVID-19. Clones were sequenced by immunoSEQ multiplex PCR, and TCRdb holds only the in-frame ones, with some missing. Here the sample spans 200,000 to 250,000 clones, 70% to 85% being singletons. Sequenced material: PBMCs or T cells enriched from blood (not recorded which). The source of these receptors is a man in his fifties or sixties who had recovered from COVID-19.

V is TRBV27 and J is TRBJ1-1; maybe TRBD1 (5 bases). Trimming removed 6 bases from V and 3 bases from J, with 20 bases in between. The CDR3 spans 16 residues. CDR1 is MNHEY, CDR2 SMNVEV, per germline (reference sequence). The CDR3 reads CASRPPPGGYDTEAFF. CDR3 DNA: TGTGCCAGCAGACCCCCCCCCGGGGGGTACGACACTGAAGCTTTCTTT.

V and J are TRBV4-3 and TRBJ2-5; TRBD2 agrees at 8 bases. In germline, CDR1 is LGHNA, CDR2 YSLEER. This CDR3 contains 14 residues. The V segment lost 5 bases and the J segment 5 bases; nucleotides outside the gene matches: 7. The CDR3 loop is CASSTGTRAETQYF. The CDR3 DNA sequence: TGCGCCAGCAGCACCGGGACTAGGGCGGAGACCCAGTACTTC.

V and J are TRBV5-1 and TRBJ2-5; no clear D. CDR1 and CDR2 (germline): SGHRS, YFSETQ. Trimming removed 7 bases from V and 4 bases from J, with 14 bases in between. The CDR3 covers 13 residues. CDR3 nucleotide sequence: TGCGCCAGCGGGCCCGACCTCCGAGAGACCCAGTACTTC. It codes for CASGPDLRETQYF.

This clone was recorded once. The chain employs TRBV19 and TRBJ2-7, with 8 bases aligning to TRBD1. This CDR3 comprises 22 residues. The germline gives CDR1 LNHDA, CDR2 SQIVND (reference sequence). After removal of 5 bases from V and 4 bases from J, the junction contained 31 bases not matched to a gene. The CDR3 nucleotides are TGTGCCAGTAGTGCAAAGACCCCCACAAGTTCACCCGACAGGGGCGCGTTGTACGAGCAGTACTTC. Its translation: CASSAKTPTSSPDRGALYEQYF.

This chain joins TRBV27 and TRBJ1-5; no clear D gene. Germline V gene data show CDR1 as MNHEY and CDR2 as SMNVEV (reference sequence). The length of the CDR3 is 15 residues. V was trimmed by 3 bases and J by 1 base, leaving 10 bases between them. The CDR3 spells CASSFSVPSNQPQHF. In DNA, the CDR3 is TGTGCCAGCAGTTTCAGTGTTCCAAGCAATCAGCCCCAGCATTTT.

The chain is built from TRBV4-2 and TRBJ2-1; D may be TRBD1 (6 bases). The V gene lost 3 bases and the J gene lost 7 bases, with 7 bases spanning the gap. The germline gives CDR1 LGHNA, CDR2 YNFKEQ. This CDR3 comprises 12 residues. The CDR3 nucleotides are TGTGCCAGCAGCCAGAGGGGGAATGAGCAGTTCTTC. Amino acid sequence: CASSQRGNEQFF.

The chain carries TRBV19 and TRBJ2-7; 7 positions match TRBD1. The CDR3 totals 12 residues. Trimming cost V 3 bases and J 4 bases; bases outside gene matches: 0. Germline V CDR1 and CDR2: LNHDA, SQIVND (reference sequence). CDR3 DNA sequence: TGTGCCAGTAGTATGACAGGGTACGAGCAGTACTTC. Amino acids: CASSMTGYEQYF. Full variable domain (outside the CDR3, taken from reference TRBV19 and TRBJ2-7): DGGITQSPKYLFRKEGQNVTLSCEQNLNHDAMYWYRQDPGQGLRLIYYSQIVNDFQKGDIAEGYSVSREKKESFPLTVTSAQKNPTAFYLCASSMTGYEQYFGPGTRLTVT.

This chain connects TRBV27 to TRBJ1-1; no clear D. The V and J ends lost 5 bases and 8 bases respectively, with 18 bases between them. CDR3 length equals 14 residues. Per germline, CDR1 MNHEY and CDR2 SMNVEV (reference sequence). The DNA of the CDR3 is TGTGCCAGCAGTCCACTTGCGGGGAAGATCGAAGCTTTCTTT. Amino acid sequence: CASSPLAGKIEAFF.

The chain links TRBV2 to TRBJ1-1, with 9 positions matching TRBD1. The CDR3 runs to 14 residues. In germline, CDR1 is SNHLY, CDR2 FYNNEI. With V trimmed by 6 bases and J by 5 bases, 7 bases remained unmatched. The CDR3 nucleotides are TGTGCCAGCAGGCGGGACAGGGAGGGAACTGAAGCTTTCTTT. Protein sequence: CASRRDREGTEAFF.

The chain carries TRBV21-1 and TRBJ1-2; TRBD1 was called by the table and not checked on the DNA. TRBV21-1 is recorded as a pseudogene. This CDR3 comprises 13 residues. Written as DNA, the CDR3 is TGTGCCAGCAGCAACCCGACAGGGGTTGGCTACACCTTC. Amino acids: CASSNPTGVGYTF.

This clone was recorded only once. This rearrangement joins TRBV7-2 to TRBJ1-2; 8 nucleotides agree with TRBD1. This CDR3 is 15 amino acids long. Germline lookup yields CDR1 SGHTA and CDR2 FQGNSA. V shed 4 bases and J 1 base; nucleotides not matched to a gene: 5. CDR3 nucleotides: TGTGCCAGCAGCTCCCAGGGGGCTCTTAACTATGGCTACACCTTC. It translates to CASSSQGALNYGYTF. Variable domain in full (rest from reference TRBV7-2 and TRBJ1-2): GAGVSQSPSNKVTEKGKDVELRCDPISGHTALYWYRQSLGQGLEFLIYFQGNSAPDKSGLPSDRFSAERTGGSVSTLTIQRTQQEDSAVYLCASSSQGALNYGYTFGSGTRLTVV.

For the CDR3, the DNA is TGTGCCAGTAGTACCCCGACGGTTGATAGCGGGGGGCTGTTATGGACAGATACGCAGTATTTT. Its protein is CASSTPTVDSGGLLWTDTQYF. This rearrangement joins TRBV19 to TRBJ2-3, with 10 bases identical to TRBD2. The J segment lost 3 bases and the V segment lost 4 bases, leaving 22 bases of the junction unmatched. Germline CDR1 is LNHDA and CDR2 is SQIVND (reference sequence). The length of the CDR3 is 21 residues.

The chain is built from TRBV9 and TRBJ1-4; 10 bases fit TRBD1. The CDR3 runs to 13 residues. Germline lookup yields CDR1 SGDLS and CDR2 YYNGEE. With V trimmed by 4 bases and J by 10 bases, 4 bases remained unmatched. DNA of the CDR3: TGTGCCAGCAGCCCAGGGACAGGGGCAAAACTGTTTTTT. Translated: CASSPGTGAKLFF.

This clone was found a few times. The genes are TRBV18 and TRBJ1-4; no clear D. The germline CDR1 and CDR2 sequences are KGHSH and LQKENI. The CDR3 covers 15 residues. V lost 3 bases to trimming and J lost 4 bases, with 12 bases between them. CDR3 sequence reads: CASSPDFGRNEKLFF. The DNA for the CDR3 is TGTGCCAGCTCACCTGACTTCGGCCGTAATGAAAAACTGTTTTTT.

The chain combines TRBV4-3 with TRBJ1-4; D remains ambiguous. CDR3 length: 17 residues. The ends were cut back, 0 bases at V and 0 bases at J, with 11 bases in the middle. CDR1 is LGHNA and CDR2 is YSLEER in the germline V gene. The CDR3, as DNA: TGCGCCAGCAGCCAAGATCGAGTACTTGCAACTAATGAAAAACTGTTTTTT. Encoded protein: CASSQDRVLATNEKLFF.

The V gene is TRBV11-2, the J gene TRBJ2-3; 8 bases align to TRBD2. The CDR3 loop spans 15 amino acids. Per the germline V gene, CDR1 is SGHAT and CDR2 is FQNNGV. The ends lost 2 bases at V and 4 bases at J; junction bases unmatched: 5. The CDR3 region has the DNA TGTGCCAGCAGCTTAAGCGGGGGACGGGCAGATACGCAGTATTTT. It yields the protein CASSLSGGRADTQYF.

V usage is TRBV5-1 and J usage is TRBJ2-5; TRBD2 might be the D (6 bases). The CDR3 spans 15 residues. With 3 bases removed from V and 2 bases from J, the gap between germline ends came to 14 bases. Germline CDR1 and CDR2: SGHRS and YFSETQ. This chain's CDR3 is CASSWDWGGQETQYF. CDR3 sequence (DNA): TGCGCCAGCAGCTGGGACTGGGGAGGACAAGAGACCCAGTACTTC.

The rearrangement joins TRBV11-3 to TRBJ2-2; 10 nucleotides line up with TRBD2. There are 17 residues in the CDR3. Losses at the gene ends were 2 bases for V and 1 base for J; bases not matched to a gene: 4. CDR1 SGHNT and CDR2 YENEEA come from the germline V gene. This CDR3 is CASSLSRLAGNTGELFF. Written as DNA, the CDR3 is TGTGCCAGCAGCTTATCGAGACTAGCGGGGAACACCGGGGAGCTGTTTTTT.

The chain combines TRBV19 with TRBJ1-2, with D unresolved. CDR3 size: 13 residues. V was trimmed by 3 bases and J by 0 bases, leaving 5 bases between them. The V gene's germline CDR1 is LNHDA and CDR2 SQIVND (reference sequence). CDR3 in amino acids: CASSMGSNYGYTF. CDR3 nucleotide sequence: TGTGCCAGTAGTATGGGCTCTAACTATGGCTACACCTTC.

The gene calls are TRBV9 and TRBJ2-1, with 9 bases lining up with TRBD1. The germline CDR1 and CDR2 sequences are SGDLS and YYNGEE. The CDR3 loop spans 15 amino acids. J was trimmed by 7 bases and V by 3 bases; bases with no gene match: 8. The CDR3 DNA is TGTGCCAGCAGCGCCCGGGACAGGGTCAGAAATGAGCAGTTCTTC. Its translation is CASSARDRVRNEQFF.

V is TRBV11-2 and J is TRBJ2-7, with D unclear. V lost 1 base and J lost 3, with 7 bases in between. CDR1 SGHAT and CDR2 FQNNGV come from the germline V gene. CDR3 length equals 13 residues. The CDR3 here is CASSLGRVYEQYF. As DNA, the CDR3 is TGTGCCAGCAGCTTAGGACGGGTCTACGAGCAGTACTTC.

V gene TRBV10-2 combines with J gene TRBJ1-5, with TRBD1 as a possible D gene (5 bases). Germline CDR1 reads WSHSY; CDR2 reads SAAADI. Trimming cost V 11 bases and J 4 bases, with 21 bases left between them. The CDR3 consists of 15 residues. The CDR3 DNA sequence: TGCGCCTCGTACCCCGGACAAAGACCAAATCAGCCCCAGCATTTT. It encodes CASYPGQRPNQPQHF.

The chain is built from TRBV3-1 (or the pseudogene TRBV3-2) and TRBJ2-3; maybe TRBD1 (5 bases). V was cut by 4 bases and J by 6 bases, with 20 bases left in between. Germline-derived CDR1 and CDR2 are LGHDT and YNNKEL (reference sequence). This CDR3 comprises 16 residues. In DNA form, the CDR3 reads TGTGCCAGCAGCCGCTCGATAGGGGCTCTCGAGGATACGCAGTATTTT. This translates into CASSRSIGALEDTQYF.

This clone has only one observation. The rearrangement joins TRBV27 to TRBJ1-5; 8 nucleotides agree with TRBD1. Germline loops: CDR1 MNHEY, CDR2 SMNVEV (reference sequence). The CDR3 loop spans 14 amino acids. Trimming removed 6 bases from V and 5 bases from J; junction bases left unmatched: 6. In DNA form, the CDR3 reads TGTGCCAGCAGCGGACAGGGTTTCGATCAGCCCCAGCATTTT. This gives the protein CASSGQGFDQPQHF.

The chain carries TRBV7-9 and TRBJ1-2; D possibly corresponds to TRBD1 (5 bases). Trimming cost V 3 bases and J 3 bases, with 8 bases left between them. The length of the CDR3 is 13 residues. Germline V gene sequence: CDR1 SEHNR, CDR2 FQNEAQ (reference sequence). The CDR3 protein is CASSLGGYYGYTF. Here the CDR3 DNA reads TGTGCCAGCAGCTTGGGGGGATACTATGGCTACACCTTC.

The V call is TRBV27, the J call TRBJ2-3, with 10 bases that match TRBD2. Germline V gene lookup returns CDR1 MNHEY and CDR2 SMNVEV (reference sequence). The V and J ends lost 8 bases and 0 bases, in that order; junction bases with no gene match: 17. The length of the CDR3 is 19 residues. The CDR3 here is CASARGPGLAATSTDTQYF. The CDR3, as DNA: TGTGCCAGCGCACGAGGGCCCGGACTAGCGGCGACTAGCACAGATACGCAGTATTTT.